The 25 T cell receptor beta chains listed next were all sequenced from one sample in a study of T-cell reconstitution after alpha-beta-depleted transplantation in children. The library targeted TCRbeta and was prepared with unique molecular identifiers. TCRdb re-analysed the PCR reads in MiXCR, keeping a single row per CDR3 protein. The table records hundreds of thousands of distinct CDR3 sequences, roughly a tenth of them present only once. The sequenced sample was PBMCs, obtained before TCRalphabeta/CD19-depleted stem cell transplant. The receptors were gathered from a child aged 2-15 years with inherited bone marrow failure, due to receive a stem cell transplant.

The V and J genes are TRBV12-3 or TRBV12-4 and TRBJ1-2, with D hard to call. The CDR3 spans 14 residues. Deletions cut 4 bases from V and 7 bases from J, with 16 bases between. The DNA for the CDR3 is TGTGCCAGCAGTTACGCCTTCTTTGAGGTTGGCTACACCTTC. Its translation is CASSYAFFEVGYTF.

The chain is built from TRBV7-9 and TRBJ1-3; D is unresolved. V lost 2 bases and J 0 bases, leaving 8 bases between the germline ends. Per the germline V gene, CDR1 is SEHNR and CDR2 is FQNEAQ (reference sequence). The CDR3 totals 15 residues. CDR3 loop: CASSLMPSSGNTIYF. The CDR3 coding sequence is TGTGCCAGCAGCTTAATGCCGAGCTCTGGAAACACCATATATTTT.

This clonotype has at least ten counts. The CDR3 sequence: CASSYQHPYEQYF. CDR3 DNA: TGTGCCAGCAGTTACCAACATCCCTACGAGCAGTACTTC. The chain combines TRBV28 with TRBJ2-7, with no clear D. V was clipped by 4 bases and J by 2 bases, with 9 bases between them. Germline V gene sequence: CDR1 MDHEN, CDR2 SYDVKM. The CDR3 runs to 13 residues. Complete variable domain (other parts from reference TRBV28 and TRBJ2-7): DVKVTQSSRYLVKRTGEKVFLECVQDMDHENMFWYRQDPGLGLRLIYFSYDVKMKEKGDIPEGYSVSREKKERFSLILESASTNQTSMYLCASSYQHPYEQYFGPGTRLTVT.

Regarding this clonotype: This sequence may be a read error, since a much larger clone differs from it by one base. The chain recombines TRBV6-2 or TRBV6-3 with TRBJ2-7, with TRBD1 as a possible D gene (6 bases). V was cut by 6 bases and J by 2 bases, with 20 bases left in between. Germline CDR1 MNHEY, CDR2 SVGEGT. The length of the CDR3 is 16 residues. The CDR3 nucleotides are TGTGCCAGCAGCTTTGGGGGCTCGGAGGTCCCCTACGAGCAGTACTTC. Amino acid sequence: CASSFGGSEVPYEQYF.

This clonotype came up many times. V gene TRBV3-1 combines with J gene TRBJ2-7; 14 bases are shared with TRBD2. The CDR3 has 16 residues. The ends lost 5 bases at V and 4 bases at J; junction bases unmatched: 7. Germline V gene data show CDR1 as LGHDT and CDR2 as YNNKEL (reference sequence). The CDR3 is CASSTRTSGRRYEQYF. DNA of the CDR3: TGTGCCAGCAGCACCAGGACTAGCGGGAGGAGGTACGAGCAGTACTTC.

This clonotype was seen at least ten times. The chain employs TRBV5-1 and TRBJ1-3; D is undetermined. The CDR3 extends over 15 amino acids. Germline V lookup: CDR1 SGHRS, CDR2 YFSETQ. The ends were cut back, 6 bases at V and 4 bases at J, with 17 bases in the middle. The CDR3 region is CASTWGSLGGNTIYF. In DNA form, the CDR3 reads TGCGCCAGCACCTGGGGTTCTTTAGGAGGAAACACCATATATTTT.

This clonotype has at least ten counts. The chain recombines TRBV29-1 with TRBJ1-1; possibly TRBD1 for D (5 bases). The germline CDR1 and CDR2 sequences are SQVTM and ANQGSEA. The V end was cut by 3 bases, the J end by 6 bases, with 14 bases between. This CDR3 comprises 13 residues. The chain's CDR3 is CSVDRGGMAEAFF. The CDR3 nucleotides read TGCAGCGTTGATCGGGGGGGGATGGCTGAAGCTTTCTTT.

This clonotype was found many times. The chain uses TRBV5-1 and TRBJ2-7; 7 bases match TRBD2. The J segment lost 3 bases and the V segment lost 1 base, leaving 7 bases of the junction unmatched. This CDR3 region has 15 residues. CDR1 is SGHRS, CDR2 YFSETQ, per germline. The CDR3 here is CASSLLGGRNYEQYF. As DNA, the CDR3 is TGCGCCAGCAGCTTGTTGGGCGGGAGAAACTACGAGCAGTACTTC. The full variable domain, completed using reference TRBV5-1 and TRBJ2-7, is KAGVTQTPRYLIKTRGQQVTLSCSPISGHRSVSWYQQTPGQGLQFLFEYFSETQRNKGNFPGRFSGRQFSNSRSEMNVSTLELGDSALYLCASSLLGGRNYEQYFGPGTRLTVT.

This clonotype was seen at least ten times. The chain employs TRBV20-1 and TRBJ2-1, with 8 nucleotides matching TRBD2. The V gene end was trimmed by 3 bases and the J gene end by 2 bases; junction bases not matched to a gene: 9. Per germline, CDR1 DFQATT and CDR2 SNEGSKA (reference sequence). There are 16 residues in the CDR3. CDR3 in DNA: TGCAGTGCTAGGGGGGGAACTAGCGGAGCCTACAATGAGCAGTTCTTC. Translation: CSARGGTSGAYNEQFF.

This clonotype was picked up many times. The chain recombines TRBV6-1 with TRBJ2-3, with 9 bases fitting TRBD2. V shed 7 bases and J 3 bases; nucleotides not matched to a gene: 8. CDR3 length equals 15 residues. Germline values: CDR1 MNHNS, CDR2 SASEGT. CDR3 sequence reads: CASTLAGSRTDTQYF. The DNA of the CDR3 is TGTGCCAGCACTCTAGCGGGATCCAGGACAGATACGCAGTATTTT.

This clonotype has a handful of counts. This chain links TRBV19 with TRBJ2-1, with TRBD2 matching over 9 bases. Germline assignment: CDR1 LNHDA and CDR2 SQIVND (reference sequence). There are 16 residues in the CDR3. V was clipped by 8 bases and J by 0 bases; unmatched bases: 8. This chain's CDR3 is CASGPGTSSSYNEQFF. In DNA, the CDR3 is TGTGCCAGTGGACCCGGGACTAGCAGCTCCTACAATGAGCAGTTCTTC. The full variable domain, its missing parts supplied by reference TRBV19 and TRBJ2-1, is DGGITQSPKYLFRKEGQNVTLSCEQNLNHDAMYWYRQDPGQGLRLIYYSQIVNDFQKGDIAEGYSVSREKKESFPLTVTSAQKNPTAFYLCASGPGTSSSYNEQFFGPGTRLTVL.

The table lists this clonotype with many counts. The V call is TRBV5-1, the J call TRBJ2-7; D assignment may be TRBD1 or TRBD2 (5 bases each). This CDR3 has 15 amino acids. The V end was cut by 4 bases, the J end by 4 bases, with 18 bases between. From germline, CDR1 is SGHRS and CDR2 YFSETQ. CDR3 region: CASSPGPDNWYEQYF. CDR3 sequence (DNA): TGCGCCAGCAGCCCGGGACCAGACAACTGGTACGAGCAGTACTTC.

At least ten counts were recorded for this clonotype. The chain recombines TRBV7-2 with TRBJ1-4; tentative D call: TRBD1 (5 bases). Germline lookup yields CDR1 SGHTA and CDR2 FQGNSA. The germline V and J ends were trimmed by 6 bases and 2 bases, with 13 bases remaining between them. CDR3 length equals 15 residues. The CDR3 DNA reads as TGTGCCAGCAGTCGGGGATGGGGGACTAATGAAAAACTGTTTTTT. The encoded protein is CASSRGWGTNEKLFF.

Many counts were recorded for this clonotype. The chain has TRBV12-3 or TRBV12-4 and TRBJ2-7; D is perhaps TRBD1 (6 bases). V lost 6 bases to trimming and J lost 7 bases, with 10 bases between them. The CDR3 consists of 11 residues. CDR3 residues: CASSYGTEQYF. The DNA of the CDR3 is TGTGCCAGCAGCTACGGGACAGAGCAGTACTTC.

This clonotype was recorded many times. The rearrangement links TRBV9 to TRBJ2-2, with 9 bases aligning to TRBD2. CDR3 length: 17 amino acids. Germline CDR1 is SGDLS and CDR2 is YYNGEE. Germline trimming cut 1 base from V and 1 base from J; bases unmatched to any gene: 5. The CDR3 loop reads CASSVSRTSENTGELFF. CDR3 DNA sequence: TGTGCCAGCAGCGTATCCAGGACTAGCGAGAACACCGGGGAGCTGTTTTTT.

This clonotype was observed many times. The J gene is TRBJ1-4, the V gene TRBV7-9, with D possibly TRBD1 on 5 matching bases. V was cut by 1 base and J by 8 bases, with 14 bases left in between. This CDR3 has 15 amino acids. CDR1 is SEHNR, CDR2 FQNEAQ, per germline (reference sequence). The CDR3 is CASSLENLKGEKLFF. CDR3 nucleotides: TGTGCCAGCAGCTTAGAGAATCTGAAGGGGGAAAAACTGTTTTTT.

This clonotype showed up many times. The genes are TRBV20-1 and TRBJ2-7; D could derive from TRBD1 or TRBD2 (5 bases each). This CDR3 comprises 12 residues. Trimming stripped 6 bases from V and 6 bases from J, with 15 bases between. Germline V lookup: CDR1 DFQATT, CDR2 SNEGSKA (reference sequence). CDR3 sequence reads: CSAFWIGTEQYF. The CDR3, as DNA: TGCAGTGCGTTTTGGATAGGGACCGAGCAGTACTTC.

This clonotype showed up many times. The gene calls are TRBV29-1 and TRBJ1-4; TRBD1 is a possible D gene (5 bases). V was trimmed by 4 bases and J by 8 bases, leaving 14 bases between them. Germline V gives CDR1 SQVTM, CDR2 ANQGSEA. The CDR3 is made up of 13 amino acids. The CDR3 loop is CSVARGLSEKLFF. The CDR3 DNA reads TGCAGCGTTGCCCGGGGCTTAAGCGAAAAACTGTTTTTT.

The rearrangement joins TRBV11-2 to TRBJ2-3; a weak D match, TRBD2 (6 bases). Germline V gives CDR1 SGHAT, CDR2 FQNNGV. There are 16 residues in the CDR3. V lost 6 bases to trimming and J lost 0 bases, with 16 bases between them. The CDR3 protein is CASSRSGTHSTDTQYF. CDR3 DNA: TGTGCCAGCAGTCGTAGCGGAACCCATAGCACAGATACGCAGTATTTT. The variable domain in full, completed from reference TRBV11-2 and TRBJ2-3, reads EAGVAQSPRYKIIEKRQSVAFWCNPISGHATLYWYQQILGQGPKLLIQFQNNGVVDDSQLPKDRFSAERLKGVDSTLKIQPAKLEDSAVYLCASSRSGTHSTDTQYFGPGTRLTVL.

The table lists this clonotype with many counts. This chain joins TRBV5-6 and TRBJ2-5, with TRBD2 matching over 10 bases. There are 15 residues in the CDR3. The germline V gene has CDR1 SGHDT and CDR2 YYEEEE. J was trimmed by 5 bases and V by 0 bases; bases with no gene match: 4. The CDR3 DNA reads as TGTGCCAGCAGCTTGGATCTAGCGGGAGTGGAGACCCAGTACTTC. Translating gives CASSLDLAGVETQYF. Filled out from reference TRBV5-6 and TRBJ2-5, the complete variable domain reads DAGVTQSPTHLIKTRGQQVTLRCSPKSGHDTVSWYQQALGQGPQFIFQYYEEEERQRGNFPDRFSGHQFPNYSSELNVNALLLGDSALYLCASSLDLAGVETQYFGPGTRLLVL.

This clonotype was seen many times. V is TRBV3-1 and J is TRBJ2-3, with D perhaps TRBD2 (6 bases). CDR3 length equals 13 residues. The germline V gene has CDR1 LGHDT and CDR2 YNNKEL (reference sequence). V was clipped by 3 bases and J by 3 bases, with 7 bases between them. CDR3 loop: CASSHGGTDTQYF. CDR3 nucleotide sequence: TGTGCCAGCAGCCACGGGGGAACAGATACGCAGTATTTT.

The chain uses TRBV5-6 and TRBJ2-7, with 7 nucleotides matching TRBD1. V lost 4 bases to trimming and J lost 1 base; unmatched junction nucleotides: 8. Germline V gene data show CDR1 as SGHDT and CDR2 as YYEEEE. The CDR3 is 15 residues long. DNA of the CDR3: TGTGCCAGCAGCCGGTGGTGGGACAGTTCCTACGAGCAGTACTTC. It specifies CASSRWWDSSYEQYF.

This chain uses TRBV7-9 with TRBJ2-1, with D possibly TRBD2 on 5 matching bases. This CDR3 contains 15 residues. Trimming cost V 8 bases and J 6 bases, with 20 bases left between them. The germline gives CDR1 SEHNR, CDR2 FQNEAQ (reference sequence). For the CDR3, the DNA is TGTGCCAGCGGCCACCGGGCCTCACGGGGCAATGAGCAGTTCTTC. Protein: CASGHRASRGNEQFF.

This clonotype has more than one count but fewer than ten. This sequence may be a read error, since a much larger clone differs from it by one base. CDR3: CASASPLVAGELFF. As DNA, the CDR3 is TGTGCCAGCGCTTCGCCTTTGGTGGCCGGGGAGCTGTTTTTT. This chain connects TRBV11-2 to TRBJ2-2, with D hard to call. The germline gives CDR1 SGHAT, CDR2 FQNNGV. The CDR3 contains 14 residues. Trimming removed 8 bases from V and 6 bases from J, with 16 bases in between. Together with reference TRBV11-2 and TRBJ2-2, the CDR3 gives the full variable domain: EAGVAQSPRYKIIEKRQSVAFWCNPISGHATLYWYQQILGQGPKLLIQFQNNGVVDDSQLPKDRFSAERLKGVDSTLKIQPAKLEDSAVYLCASASPLVAGELFFGEGSRLTVL.

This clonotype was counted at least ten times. The CDR3 DNA is TGCAGTGCTAGAACACTGATTAAAGGGGGTGAGCAGTTCTTC. This codes for CSARTLIKGGEQFF. The genes are TRBV20-1 and TRBJ2-1; a possible D gene is TRBD1 (6 bases). The CDR3 extends over 14 amino acids. V lost 2 bases, J lost 9 bases, and 17 bases lay in between. Germline CDR1 reads DFQATT; CDR2 reads SNEGSKA (reference sequence).